This T cell receptor (beta chain) was sequenced during a study of blood T cell repertoires in COVID-19 (dated by TCRdb to 2020 to 2021). For context, the study as a whole: Samples covering the acute and convalescent phases of COVID-19 were provided by collaborators in the United States, Italy and Spain. The material from the prospective study consisted of cDNA or gDNA derived from T cells, B-cell-depleted T cells, or PBMCs. Subjects who had been exposed to COVID-19, were actively infected with it, or had recovered from it provided the deeply sampled blood TCRbeta repertoires that made up the dataset. The repertoires were released in a freely available public database intended as a resource for research on the immune response to SARS-CoV-2. Samples were obtained from the ongoing ImmuneRACE study (first 160 participants) and from some 1,200 subjects provided by 6 global collaborators. The sample metadata nearly always contained a de-identified subject ID, COVID-19 status, age in years and sex. HLA class I and class II types, where available, came from metadata supplied by the sample provider rather than from assay-based typing. Summary of the overall study and its limitations: Clinical and demographic metadata were provided uncurated, with the amount varying by source and participant.

This clone was seen a few times. The antigen this receptor binds is unknown. Per-base qualities were not stored, and no clone one base away is much larger. The immunoSEQ Assay, a bias-controlled multiplex PCR, was used to amplify TCRbeta CDR3 regions from genomic DNA. Concerning the study's data processing: Nucleated cell counts per sample were estimated from amplification of reference gene primers within the assay. To quantify the absolute abundance of each unique TCRbeta CDR3 rearrangement, sequence reads were collapsed and filtered. For each sample, productive Simpson clonality was calculated as the square root of Simpson's diversity index over productive rearrangements. TCRdb mirrors the immuneACCESS table, restricted to in-frame sequences. Some clones are absent from its copies; in checked studies, under half trace to an unresolved V gene, and the reason for the others is unknown. That table furnishes V, J and clone size, whereas the DNA furnished D and trimming. The sample profile shows around 250,000 clones; about four fifths of them were found once. 1.5% to 2% of the sample lies in the top ten.

Trimming takes 3 bases from V and 12 bases from J, and the germline ends sit 18 bases apart. The CDR3 numbers 13 residues from cysteine through phenylalanine. CDR3 DNA only is kept here, 39 bases in frame from base 1. CDR1 SGDLS and CDR2 YYNGEE were looked up in the germline V gene. A second Seattle source provided samples from volunteer blood donors who had recovered from COVID-19. Each collaborating institution followed its own protocols to collect whole blood in K2EDTA tubes. For TCRbeta analysis, collaborators shipped samples in one of three forms: frozen whole blood, isolated PBMCs, or DNA extracted from either of those sample types.

Sequencing used peripheral blood. This clonotype was obtained from a man younger than 40 who had recovered from COVID-19. The chain couples TRBV9 to TRBJ1-1; the best D guess is TRBD1, with 6 bases matching. CDR3 loop: CASSAERTGLPFF. The DNA sequence reads TGTGCCAGCAGCGCCGAACGCACAGGGCTCCCTTTCTTT.